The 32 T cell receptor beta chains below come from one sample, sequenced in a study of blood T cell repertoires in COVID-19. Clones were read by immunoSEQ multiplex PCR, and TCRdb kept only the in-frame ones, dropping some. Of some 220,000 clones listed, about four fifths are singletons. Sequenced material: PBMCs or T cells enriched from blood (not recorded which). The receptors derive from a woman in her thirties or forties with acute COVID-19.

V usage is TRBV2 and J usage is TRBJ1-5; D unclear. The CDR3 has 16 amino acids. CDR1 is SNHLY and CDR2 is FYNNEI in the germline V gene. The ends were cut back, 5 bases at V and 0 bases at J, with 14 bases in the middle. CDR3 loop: CASSRVATTSNQPQHF. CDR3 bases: TGTGCCAGCAGTAGAGTAGCCACTACTAGCAATCAGCCCCAGCATTTT.

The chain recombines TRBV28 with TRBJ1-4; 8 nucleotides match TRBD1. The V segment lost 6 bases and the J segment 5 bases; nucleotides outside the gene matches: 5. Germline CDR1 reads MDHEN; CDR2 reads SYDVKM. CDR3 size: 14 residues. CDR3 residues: CASSPGGGNEKLFF. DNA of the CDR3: TGTGCCAGCAGCCCAGGGGGCGGGAATGAAAAACTGTTTTTT.

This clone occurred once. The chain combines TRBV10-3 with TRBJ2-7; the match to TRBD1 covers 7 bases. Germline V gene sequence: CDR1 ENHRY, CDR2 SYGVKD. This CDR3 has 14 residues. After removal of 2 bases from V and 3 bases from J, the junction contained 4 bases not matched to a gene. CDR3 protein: CAISEATGNYEQYF. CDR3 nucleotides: TGTGCCATCAGTGAGGCGACAGGGAACTACGAGCAGTACTTC.

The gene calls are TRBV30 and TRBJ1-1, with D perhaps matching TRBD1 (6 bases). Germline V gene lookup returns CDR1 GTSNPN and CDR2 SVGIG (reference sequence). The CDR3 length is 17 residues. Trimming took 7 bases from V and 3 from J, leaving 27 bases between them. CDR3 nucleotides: TGTGCCTCTTTGATGGGTACAGGGACGATGCGGGACACTGAAGCTTTCTTT. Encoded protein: CASLMGTGTMRDTEAFF.

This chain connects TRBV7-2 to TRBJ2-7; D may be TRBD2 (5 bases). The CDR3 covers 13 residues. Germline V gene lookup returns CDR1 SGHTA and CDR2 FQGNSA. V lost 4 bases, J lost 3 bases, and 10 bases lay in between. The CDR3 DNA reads TGTGCCAGCAGCTCCGGTCGGGGCTACGAGCAGTACTTC. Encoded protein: CASSSGRGYEQYF. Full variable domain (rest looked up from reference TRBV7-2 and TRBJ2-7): GAGVSQSPSNKVTEKGKDVELRCDPISGHTALYWYRQSLGQGLEFLIYFQGNSAPDKSGLPSDRFSAERTGGSVSTLTIQRTQQEDSAVYLCASSSGRGYEQYFGPGTRLTVT.

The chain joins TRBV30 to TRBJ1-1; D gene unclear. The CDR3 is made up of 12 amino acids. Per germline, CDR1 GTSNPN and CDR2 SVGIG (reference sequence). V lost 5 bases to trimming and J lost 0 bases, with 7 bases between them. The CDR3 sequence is CAWYTMNTEAFF. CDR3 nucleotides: TGTGCCTGGTACACGATGAACACTGAAGCTTTCTTT. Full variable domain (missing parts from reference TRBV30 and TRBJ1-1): SQTIHQWPATLVQPVGSPLSLECTVEGTSNPNLYWYRQAAGRGLQLLFYSVGIGQISSEVPQNLSASRPQDRQFILSSKKLLLSDSGFYLCAWYTMNTEAFFGQGTRLTVV.

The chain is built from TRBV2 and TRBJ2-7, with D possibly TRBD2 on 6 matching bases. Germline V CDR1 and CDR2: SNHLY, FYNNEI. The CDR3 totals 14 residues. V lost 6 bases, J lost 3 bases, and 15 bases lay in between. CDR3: CASRDGTFFYEQYF. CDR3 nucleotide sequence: TGTGCCAGCAGAGATGGGACTTTTTTCTACGAGCAGTACTTC.

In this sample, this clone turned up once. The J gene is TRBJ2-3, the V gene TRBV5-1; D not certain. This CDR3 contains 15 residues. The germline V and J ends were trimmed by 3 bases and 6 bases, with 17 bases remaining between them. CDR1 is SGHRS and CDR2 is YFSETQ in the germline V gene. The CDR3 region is CASSSTTAVADTQYF. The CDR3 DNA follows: TGCGCCAGCAGCTCAACGACGGCGGTCGCGGATACGCAGTATTTT.

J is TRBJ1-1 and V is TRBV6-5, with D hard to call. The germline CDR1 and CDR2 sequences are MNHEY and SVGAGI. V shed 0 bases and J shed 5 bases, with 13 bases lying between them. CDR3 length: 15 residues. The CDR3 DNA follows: TGTGCCAGCAGTTACTCGACAACGGCTGGGACTGAAGCTTTCTTT. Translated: CASSYSTTAGTEAFF.

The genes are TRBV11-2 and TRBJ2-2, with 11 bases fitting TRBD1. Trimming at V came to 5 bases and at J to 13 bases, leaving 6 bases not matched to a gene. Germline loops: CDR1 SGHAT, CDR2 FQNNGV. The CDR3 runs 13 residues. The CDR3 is CASSQDRGRVLFF. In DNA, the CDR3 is TGTGCCAGCAGCCAGGACAGGGGGCGGGTGCTGTTTTTT.

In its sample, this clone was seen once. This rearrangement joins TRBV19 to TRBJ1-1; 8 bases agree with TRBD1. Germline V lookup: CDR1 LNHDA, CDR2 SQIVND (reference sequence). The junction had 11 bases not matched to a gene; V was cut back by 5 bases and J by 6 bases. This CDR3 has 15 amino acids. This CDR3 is CASSPIGQGRAEAFF. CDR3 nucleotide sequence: TGTGCCAGTAGTCCGATCGGACAGGGCAGGGCTGAAGCTTTCTTT.

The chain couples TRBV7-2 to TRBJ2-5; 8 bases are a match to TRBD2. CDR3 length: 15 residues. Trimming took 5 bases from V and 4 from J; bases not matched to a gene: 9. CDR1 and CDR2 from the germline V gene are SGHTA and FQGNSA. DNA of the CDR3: TGTGCCAGCAGCCCGGGACTAGGGAGCTCAGAGACCCAGTACTTC. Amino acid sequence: CASSPGLGSSETQYF.

This CDR3 reads CASSLSRMNTEAFF. CDR3 DNA: TGTGCCAGCAGTTTAAGCAGGATGAACACTGAAGCTTTCTTT. The chain employs TRBV28 and TRBJ1-1; D remains ambiguous. The CDR3 runs 14 residues. Germline CDR1 reads MDHEN; CDR2 reads SYDVKM. V was cut by 2 bases and J by 0 bases, with 7 bases left in between.

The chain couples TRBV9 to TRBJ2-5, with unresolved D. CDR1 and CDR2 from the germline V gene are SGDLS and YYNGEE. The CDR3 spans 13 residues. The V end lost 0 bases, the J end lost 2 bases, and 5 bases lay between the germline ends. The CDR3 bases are TGTGCCAGCAGCGTAGCCACACAAGAGACCCAGTACTTC. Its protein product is CASSVATQETQYF.

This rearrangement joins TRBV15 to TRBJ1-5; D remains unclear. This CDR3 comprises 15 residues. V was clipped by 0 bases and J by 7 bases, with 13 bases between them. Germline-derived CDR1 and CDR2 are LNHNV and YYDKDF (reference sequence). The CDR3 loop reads CATSRDTAAEQPQHF. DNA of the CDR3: TGTGCCACCAGCAGAGATACAGCCGCAGAACAGCCCCAGCATTTT.

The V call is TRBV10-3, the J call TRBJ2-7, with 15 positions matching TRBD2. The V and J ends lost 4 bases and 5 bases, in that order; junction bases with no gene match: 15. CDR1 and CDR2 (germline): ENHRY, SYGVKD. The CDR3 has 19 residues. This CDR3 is CAISGLKRTSGGARNEQYF. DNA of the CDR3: TGTGCCATCAGTGGGTTAAAACGGACTAGCGGGGGGGCCAGAAACGAGCAGTACTTC.

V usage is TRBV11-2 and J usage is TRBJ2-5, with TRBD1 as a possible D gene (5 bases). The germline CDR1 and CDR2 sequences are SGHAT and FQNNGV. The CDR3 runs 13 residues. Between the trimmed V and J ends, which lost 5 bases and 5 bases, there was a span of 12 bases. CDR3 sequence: CASSIQGGETQYF. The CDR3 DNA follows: TGTGCCAGCAGCATTCAGGGTGGGGAGACCCAGTACTTC.

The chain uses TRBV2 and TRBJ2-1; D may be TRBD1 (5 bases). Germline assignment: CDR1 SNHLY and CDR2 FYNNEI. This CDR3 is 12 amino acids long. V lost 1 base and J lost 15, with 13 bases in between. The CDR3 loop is CASSEVGPMAFF. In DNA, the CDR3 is TGTGCCAGCAGTGAAGTGGGGCCCATGGCGTTCTTC.

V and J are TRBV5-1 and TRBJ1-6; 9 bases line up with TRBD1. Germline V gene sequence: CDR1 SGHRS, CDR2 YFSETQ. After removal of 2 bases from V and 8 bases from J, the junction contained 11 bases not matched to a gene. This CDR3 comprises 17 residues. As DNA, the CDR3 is TGCGCCAGCAGCTTCGACCATCTAAGGACAGGGGATTCACCCCTCCACTTT. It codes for CASSFDHLRTGDSPLHF.

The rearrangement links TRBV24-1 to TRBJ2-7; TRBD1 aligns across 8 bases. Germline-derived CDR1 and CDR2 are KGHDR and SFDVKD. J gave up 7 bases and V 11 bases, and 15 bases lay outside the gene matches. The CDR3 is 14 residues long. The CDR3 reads CAKTPRTGSHEQYF. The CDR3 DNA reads TGTGCCAAAACGCCGAGGACAGGGTCGCATGAGCAGTACTTC.

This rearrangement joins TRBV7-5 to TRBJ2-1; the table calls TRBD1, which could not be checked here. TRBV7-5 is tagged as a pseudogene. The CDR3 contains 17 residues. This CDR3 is CVRRPRGSSTLYNEQFF. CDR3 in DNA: TGTGTCAGAAGACCAAGGGGGTCCTCGACCCTCTACAATGAGCAGTTCTTC.

CDR3 loop: CASSHRWTEETQYF. As DNA, the CDR3 is TGTGCCAGCAGTCATCGATGGACAGAAGAGACCCAGTACTTC. The V and J genes are TRBV28 and TRBJ2-5, with TRBD1 as a possible D gene (6 bases). The germline V gene has CDR1 MDHEN and CDR2 SYDVKM. V lost 5 bases, J lost 3 bases, and 13 bases lay in between. There are 14 residues in the CDR3. The variable domain in full, completed from reference TRBV28 and TRBJ2-5, reads DVKVTQSSRYLVKRTGEKVFLECVQDMDHENMFWYRQDPGLGLRLIYFSYDVKMKEKGDIPEGYSVSREKKERFSLILESASTNQTSMYLCASSHRWTEETQYFGPGTRLLVL.

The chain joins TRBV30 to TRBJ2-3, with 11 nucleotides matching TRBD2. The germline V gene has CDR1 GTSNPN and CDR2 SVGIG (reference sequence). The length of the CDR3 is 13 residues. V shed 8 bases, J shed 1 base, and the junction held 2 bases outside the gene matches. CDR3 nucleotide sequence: TGTGCCGGGGGACTAGCGGGCACAGATACGCAGTATTTT. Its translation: CAGGLAGTDTQYF.

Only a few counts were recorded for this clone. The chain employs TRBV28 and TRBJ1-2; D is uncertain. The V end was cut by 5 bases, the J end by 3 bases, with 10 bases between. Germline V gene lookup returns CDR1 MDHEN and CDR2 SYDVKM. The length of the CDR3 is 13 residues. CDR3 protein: CASSRSGYYGYTF. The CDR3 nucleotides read TGTGCCAGCAGTCGGAGCGGGTACTATGGCTACACCTTC.

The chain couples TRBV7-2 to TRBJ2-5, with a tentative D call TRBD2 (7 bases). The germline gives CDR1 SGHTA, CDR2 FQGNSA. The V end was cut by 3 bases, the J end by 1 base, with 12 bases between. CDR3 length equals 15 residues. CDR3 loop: CASSFSGGSQETQYF. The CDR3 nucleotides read TGTGCCAGCAGCTTTTCGGGGGGCTCCCAAGAGACCCAGTACTTC.

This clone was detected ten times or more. CDR3 bases: TGTGCCAGCAGTGCCGCCAGCGGGGGATCCTACGAGCAGTACTTC. Amino acids: CASSAASGGSYEQYF. This rearrangement joins TRBV28 to TRBJ2-7; 8 nucleotides agree with TRBD2. The CDR3 runs to 15 residues. After removal of 5 bases from V and 1 base from J, the junction contained 7 bases not matched to a gene. Germline lookup yields CDR1 MDHEN and CDR2 SYDVKM.

DNA of the CDR3: TGTGCCACTCGGGACAGTTTAAATTCACCCCTCCACTTT. Translating gives CATRDSLNSPLHF. The chain is built from TRBV6-6 and TRBJ1-6; the match to TRBD1 covers 7 bases. Germline CDR1 reads MNHNY; CDR2 reads SVGAGI (reference sequence). CDR3 length: 13 amino acids. The J segment lost 7 bases and the V segment lost 10 bases, leaving 7 bases of the junction unmatched.

The CDR3 region is CASSLSPFENEQYF. The CDR3 DNA follows: TGTGCCAGCAGCCTTTCTCCCTTCGAGAACGAGCAGTACTTC. V is TRBV14 and J is TRBJ2-7, with no clear D. Deletions cut 4 bases from V and 5 bases from J, with 15 bases between. The CDR3 is 14 residues long. Germline assignment: CDR1 SGHDN and CDR2 FVKESK.

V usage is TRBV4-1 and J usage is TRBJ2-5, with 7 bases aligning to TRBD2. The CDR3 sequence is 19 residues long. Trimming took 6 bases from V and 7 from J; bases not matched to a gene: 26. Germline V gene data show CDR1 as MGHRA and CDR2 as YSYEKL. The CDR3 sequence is CASRHFVREGRDSIGTQYF. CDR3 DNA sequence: TGCGCCAGCAGGCATTTCGTTAGGGAAGGGAGGGACTCCATAGGGACCCAGTACTTC.

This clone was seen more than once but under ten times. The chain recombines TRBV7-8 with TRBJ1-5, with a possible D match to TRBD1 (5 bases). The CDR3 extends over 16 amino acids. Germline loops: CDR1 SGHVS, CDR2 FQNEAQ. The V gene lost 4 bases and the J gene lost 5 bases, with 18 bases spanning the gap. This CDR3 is CASSSDPGSLHQPQHF. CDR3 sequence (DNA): TGTGCCAGCAGCTCCGACCCAGGGTCCCTACATCAGCCCCAGCATTTT.

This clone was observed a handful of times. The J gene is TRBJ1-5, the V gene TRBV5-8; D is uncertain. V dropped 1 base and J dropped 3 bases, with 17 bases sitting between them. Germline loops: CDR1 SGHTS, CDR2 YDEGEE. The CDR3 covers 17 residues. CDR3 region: CASSLSLVANSNQPQHF. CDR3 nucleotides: TGTGCCAGCAGCTTGAGTTTGGTAGCTAACTCCAATCAGCCCCAGCATTTT.

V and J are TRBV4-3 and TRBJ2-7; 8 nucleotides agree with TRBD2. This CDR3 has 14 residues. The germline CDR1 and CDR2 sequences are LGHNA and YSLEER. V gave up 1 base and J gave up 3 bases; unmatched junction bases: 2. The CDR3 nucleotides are TGCGCCAGCAGCCAAGCCGGGGGGGACTACGAGCAGTACTTC. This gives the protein CASSQAGGDYEQYF.